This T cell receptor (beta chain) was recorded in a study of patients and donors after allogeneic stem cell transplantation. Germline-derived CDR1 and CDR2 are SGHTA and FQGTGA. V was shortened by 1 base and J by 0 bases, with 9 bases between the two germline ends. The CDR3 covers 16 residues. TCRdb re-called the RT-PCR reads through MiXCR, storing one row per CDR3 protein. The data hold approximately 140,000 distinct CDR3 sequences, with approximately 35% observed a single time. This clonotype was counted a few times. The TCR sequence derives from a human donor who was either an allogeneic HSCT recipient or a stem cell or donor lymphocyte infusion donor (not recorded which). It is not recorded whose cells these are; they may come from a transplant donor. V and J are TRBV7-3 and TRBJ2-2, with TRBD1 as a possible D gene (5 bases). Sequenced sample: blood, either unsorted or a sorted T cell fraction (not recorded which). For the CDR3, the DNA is TGTGCCAGCAGCTTAAGGGCAGGGACGAACACCGGGGAGCTGTTTTTT. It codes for CASSLRAGTNTGELFF.